A selection of T cell receptor beta chains follows, all from one sample in a study of shared clonotypes between healthy human individuals. Repertoires were generated with immunoSEQ multiplex PCR, while TCRdb's copy carries only in-frame clones and drops some. The profile shows about 460,000 clones, 75% to 80% of them singletons. The sample comprised PBMCs. The receptors were gathered from a woman between 40 and 50 years old in good health. Some clones in this sample may be carry-over from other donors' samples. Both conserved end residues are part of each CDR3. The order of the fields is clone size, J gene, D gene, V gene, CDR3 DNA, CDR3 protein. A D gene is named only where the DNA matches it firmly. Expanded clones get a size class; other rows say once, few or many, or leave the size out.

once | TRBJ2-7 | TRBD2 | TRBV9 | TGTGCCAGCAGCGCGACAACCCAGGGGGGACTAGCGGGAGAGCAGTACTTC | CASSATTQGGLAGEQYF
few | TRBJ1-1 | . | TRBV29-1 | TGCAGCGCTCAATTTACTGAAGCTTTCTTT | CSAQFTEAFF
. | TRBJ2-2 | . | TRBV11-2 | TGTGCCAGCAGCTTAAGCGGGTCGACGGTTAACACCGGGGAGCTGTTTTTT | CASSLSGSTVNTGELFF
. | TRBJ2-1 | . | TRBV4-1 | TGCGCCAGCAGCCGAGCGGTGGGGATAGCGGACAATGAGCAGTTCTTC | CASSRAVGIADNEQFF
. | TRBJ2-1 | . | TRBV11-1 | TGTGCCAGCAGCCACTACAATGAGCAGTTCTTC | CASSHYNEQFF
. | TRBJ2-2 | . | TRBV29-1 | TGCAGCGTTGAAGATGGGAAATACACCGGGGAGCTGTTTTTT | CSVEDGKYTGELFF
. | TRBJ2-1 | TRBD2 | TRBV6-1 | TGTGCCAGCAGGGGGACTAGCGGGAGTGGTGAGCAGTTCTTC | CASRGTSGSGEQFF
once | TRBJ1-2 | TRBD1 | TRBV19 | TGTGCCAGTAGTACAAGCACCGGGACAGGGAACTATGGCTACACCTTC | CASSTSTGTGNYGYTF
. | TRBJ1-3 | . | TRBV5-6 | TGTGCCAGCAGCTACCTAAACGAGGGACACTTAATCTCTGGAAACACCATATATTTT | CASSYLNEGHLISGNTIYF
. | TRBJ2-2 | . | TRBV7-2 | TGTGCCAGCAGTGACGGACTTTTCACCGGGGAGCTGTTTTTT | CASSDGLFTGELFF
. | TRBJ2-7 | TRBD2 | TRBV14 | TGTGCCAGCAGCCCTAACCCGGGACTAGGGTGGGTCGAGCAGTACTTC | CASSPNPGLGWVEQYF
. | TRBJ1-4 | . | TRBV19 | TGTGCCAGTAGTCTTCCACCCAACCCGGCCCCTAATGAAAAACTGTTTTTT | CASSLPPNPAPNEKLFF
few | TRBJ1-1 | . | TRBV2 | TGTGCCAGCAGTGTACAGGGCGGGGACACTGAAGCTTTCTTT | CASSVQGGDTEAFF
. | TRBJ2-7 | . | TRBV7-9 | TGTGCCAGCAAAGGACCTTATTACGAGCAGTACTTC | CASKGPYYEQYF
. | TRBJ2-7 | . | TRBV7-2 | TGTGCCAGCAGCTTAAAGCGGGTAGAGCAGTACTTC | CASSLKRVEQYF
. | TRBJ2-3 | . | TRBV27 | TGTGCCAGCAAGCCCACCACAGATACGCAGTATTTT | CASKPTTDTQYF
. | TRBJ2-7 | TRBD1 | TRBV15 | TGTGCCACCAGCCCCGGGACAGGGGATAAGCAGTACTTC | CATSPGTGDKQYF
. | TRBJ2-1 | . | TRBV27 | TGTGCCAGCAGTTTGGGGTCCTACAATGAGCAGTTCTTC | CASSLGSYNEQFF
. | TRBJ1-1 | TRBD1 | TRBV10-3 | TGTGCCATCAGTGAAGGGGGCCTGGTAGCTTTCTTT | CAISEGGLVAFF
. | TRBJ1-5 | TRBD1 | TRBV18 | TGTGCCAGCTCACTCTCGACAGGGAATAGCAATCAGCCCCAGCATTTT | CASSLSTGNSNQPQHF
. | TRBJ1-1 | . | TRBV4-1 | TGCGCCAGCAGCCATAACCAGGATCCTGAAGCTTTCTTT | CASSHNQDPEAFF
. | TRBJ2-1 | . | TRBV21-1 | TGTGCCAGCAGCAAAGCGGAAGTAGAAAGGGGGCATTTCTACAATGAGCAGTTCTTC | CASSKAEVERGHFYNEQFF
. | TRBJ2-7 | . | TRBV5-1 | TGCGCCAGCAGCTTGGTTGGCAGGGAGCACGAGCAGTACTTC | CASSLVGREHEQYF
. | TRBJ2-3 | . | TRBV7-2 | TGTGCCAGCAGCTTAAACGGGAGAGACACAGATACGCAGTATTTT | CASSLNGRDTDTQYF
. | TRBJ2-2 | . | TRBV5-8 | TGTGCCAGCAGCTTGTGGAGCGTCCCCGGGGAGCTGTTTTTT | CASSLWSVPGELFF
few | TRBJ2-7 | . | TRBV2 | TGTGCCAGCACCACTACAGGTGCCGAGCAGTACTTC | CASTTTGAEQYF
few | TRBJ1-4 | TRBD1 | TRBV9 | TGTGCCAGCAGCGTCGAGGGGGCGCGGGGTGAAAAACTGTTTTTT | CASSVEGARGEKLFF
many | TRBJ1-5 | . | TRBV11-3 | TGTGCCAGCAGCTTGCCGAGGGATGGGACCCCAGATTATAGCAATCAGCCCCAGCATTTT | CASSLPRDGTPDYSNQPQHF
. | TRBJ2-7 | TRBD1 | TRBV28 | TGTGCCAGCAGTTCTCCGGGACAGGCATCCTACGAGCAGTACTTC | CASSSPGQASYEQYF
once | TRBJ2-7 | . | TRBV30 | TGTGCCTGGAGCTTAAGTTACGAGCAGTACTTC | CAWSLSYEQYF
. | TRBJ2-7 | TRBD2 | TRBV4-1 | TGCGCCAGCAGCCCTACTAGCGGGAGGGGCGAGCAGTACTTC | CASSPTSGRGEQYF
. | TRBJ2-1 | . | TRBV27 | TGTGCCAGCAGTTTAGCCTGGATGGGCAATGAGCAGTTCTTC | CASSLAWMGNEQFF
. | TRBJ2-4 | . | TRBV30 | TGTGCCTGGAGTGGCACTGAAAACATTCAGTACTTC | CAWSGTENIQYF
. | TRBJ2-1 | . | TRBV11-2 | TGTGCCAGCAGCTTGGCGGACAGAGACAATGAGCAGTTCTTC | CASSLADRDNEQFF
. | TRBJ1-4 | . | TRBV28 | TGTGCCAGCAGTTTACCAGGGGCCGAAAAACTGTTTTTT | CASSLPGAEKLFF
. | TRBJ2-7 | . | TRBV5-5 | TGTGCCAGCAGCTTGGGGTGGGATGTGTCCCCTTGGGAGCAGTACTTC | CASSLGWDVSPWEQYF
few | TRBJ2-7 | . | TRBV7-8 | TGTGCCAGCAGCTTAACGGGGGCCTTCTACGAGCAGTACTTC | CASSLTGAFYEQYF
. | TRBJ2-1 | TRBD2 | TRBV6-1 | TGTGCCAGCAGTGAAATTAGCGGGAGGAAGAAAAATGAGCAGTTCTTC | CASSEISGRKKNEQFF
. | TRBJ2-5 | TRBD2 | TRBV4-2 | TGTGCCAGCAGCCCCAAGGGAGGGCCCCATACCAGTCAAGAGACCCAGTACTTC | CASSPKGGPHTSQETQYF
. | TRBJ1-1 | . | TRBV2 | TGTGCCAGCAATCCCCAGGGTTCGGCTGAAGCTTTCTTT | CASNPQGSAEAFF
. | TRBJ2-2 | . | TRBV4-1 | TGCGCCAGCAGCCCGGGAGGCAGGGGACCCCTCACCGGGGAGCTGTTTTTT | CASSPGGRGPLTGELFF
once | TRBJ2-7 | . | TRBV11-2 | TGTGCCAGCAGTCCCCAGAACCTCTACGAGCAGTACTTC | CASSPQNLYEQYF
. | TRBJ2-7 | TRBD1 | TRBV29-1 | TGCAGCGTTTGGGACAGGTCGGAAGAGCAGTACTTC | CSVWDRSEEQYF
. | TRBJ1-3 | . | TRBV15 | TGTGCCACCAGCAACATAGGAAACACCATATATTTT | CATSNIGNTIYF
. | TRBJ2-7 | . | TRBV5-1 | TGCGCCAGCAGCGCCCGACGGGGACCTGGCGAGCAGTACTTC | CASSARRGPGEQYF